This TCR beta chain was documented in a study of T cell repertoires in cytomegalovirus infection. General observations from the study: Ex vivo responses were dominated by HLA-C-restricted CMV-specific TCR beta clonotypes.

Notes on this clonotype: Its target is not known.

MiXCR, applied by TCRdb to the reads, yields one record per CDR3 protein. This sample has a few hundred thousand distinct CDR3 sequences, with about 28% found just once. V lost 4 bases to trimming and J lost 4 bases, with 15 bases between them. Germline V gene lookup returns CDR1 SGHDT and CDR2 YYEEEE. This CDR3 is 14 amino acids long. This sequence was found in a human donor in good health (CMV status not recorded). Some clones in this sample may be carry-over from other donors' samples. The source was cultured PBMCs, collected from culture after CMV antigen stimulation. The rearrangement uses TRBV5-6 and TRBJ2-7, with unresolved D. DNA of the CDR3: TGTGCCAGCAGCGGCGACATCTCTTTTTACGAGCAGTACTTC. It encodes CASSGDISFYEQYF.